The entry below describes one TCR beta chain. Primers for the PCR totalled 60 Vbeta and 13 Jbeta. Method: immunoSEQ multiplex PCR; TCRdb's copy keeps in-frame clones and lacks some. The repertoire includes about 170,000 clones, approximately 80% of them detected once, and 0.7% to 0.95% sits in the top ten. The entry originates in a study of cytomegalovirus exposure and HLA in healthy donors. Study-wide context: When over 300 donors were genotyped, roughly 82% of them were found to fall in the Caucasian-associated ancestry cluster.

The CDR3 totals 14 residues. Germline values: CDR1 SGHRS, CDR2 YFSETQ. V gave up 3 bases and J gave up 4 bases, with 11 bases separating them. Sequencing was done on a sample of PBMCs. This sequence joins TRBV5-1 and TRBJ2-1; TRBD2 is a possible D gene (5 bases). The TCR originated in a young woman in good health and CMV-seronegative. This chain's CDR3 is CASSSPTGYNEQFF. The CDR3 DNA follows: TGCGCCAGCAGCTCGCCGACGGGATACAATGAGCAGTTCTTC.